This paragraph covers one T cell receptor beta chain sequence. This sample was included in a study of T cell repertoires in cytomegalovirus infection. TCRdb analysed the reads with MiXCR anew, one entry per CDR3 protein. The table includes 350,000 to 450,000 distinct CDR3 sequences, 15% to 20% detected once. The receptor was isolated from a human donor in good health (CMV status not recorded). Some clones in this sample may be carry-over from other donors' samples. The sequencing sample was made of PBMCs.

The CDR3 coding sequence is TGTGCCAGCAGCTACGTACAGGGGACCACTGAAGCTTTCTTT. This gives the protein CASSYVQGTTEAFF. The V gene is TRBV7-9, the J gene TRBJ1-1; TRBD1 matches 7 bases. The CDR3 loop spans 14 amino acids. Germline-derived CDR1 and CDR2 are SEHNR and FQNEAQ (reference sequence). Trimming removed 4 bases from V and 4 bases from J; junction bases left unmatched: 6.